These 21 T cell receptor beta chains were sequenced from one sample in a study of blood T cell repertoires in COVID-19. TCRdb's table, derived via immunoSEQ multiplex PCR, lists solely in-frame clones and lacks some. The sample has roughly 180,000 clones; over 75% are singletons. Input material: peripheral blood. These receptor sequences come from an elderly man with COVID-19, enrolled during active disease.

This clone was observed a single time. This chain uses TRBV5-6 with TRBJ1-1; 8 bases align to TRBD1. The J segment lost 1 base and the V segment lost 3 bases, leaving 8 bases of the junction unmatched. This CDR3 contains 16 residues. Germline-derived CDR1 and CDR2 are SGHDT and YYEEEE. CDR3 loop: CASSWWTGLRNTEAFF. The DNA of the CDR3 is TGTGCCAGCAGCTGGTGGACAGGGCTGAGGAACACTGAAGCTTTCTTT.

This clone appeared once. The CDR3 loop reads CASSQDRATTDTQYF. As DNA, the CDR3 is TGCGCCAGCAGCCAAGACAGGGCGACCACAGATACGCAGTATTTT. The chain has TRBV4-1 and TRBJ2-3; tentative D call: TRBD1 (5 bases). This CDR3 has 15 amino acids. V was pared by 0 bases and J by 2 bases, with 9 bases between. Germline V gives CDR1 MGHRA, CDR2 YSYEKL.

The V and J genes are TRBV28 and TRBJ1-6; a possible D gene is TRBD1 (5 bases). The CDR3 length is 15 residues. V was shortened by 4 bases and J by 1 base, with 8 bases between the two germline ends. Germline CDR1 MDHEN, CDR2 SYDVKM. CDR3 bases: TGTGCCAGCAGTTCGGGGGGGTCCTATAATTCACCCCTCCACTTT. It specifies CASSSGGSYNSPLHF.

The chain joins TRBV7-8 to TRBJ1-2; D perhaps matches TRBD1 (5 bases). Germline V gene sequence: CDR1 SGHVS, CDR2 FQNEAQ. The length of the CDR3 is 15 residues. V dropped 0 bases and J dropped 8 bases, with 16 bases sitting between them. The CDR3: CASSLAGGEVGGYTF. The CDR3 DNA follows: TGTGCCAGCAGCTTAGCGGGGGGGGAAGTGGGAGGCTACACCTTC.

V gene TRBV19 combines with J gene TRBJ1-4, with 8 bases that match TRBD1. CDR3 length: 14 amino acids. V dropped 6 bases and J dropped 8; count of bases not matched to a gene: 8. CDR1 is LNHDA and CDR2 is SQIVND in the germline V gene (reference sequence). Here the CDR3 reads CASSQGAPWEKLFF. The CDR3, as DNA: TGTGCCAGTAGCCAGGGGGCCCCTTGGGAAAAACTGTTTTTT.

The rearrangement uses TRBV7-9 and TRBJ2-5; 11 bases line up with TRBD1. Germline V gene data show CDR1 as SEHNR and CDR2 as FQNEAQ (reference sequence). V lost 5 bases, J lost 4 bases, and 9 bases stayed unmatched. This CDR3 spans 16 amino acids. CDR3 in DNA: TGTGCCAGCAGCCTAGGGACAGGGGGTTTTCGAGAGACCCAGTACTTC. Protein: CASSLGTGGFRETQYF.

The rearrangement links TRBV5-1 to TRBJ1-5; D perhaps matches TRBD1 (6 bases). Germline V lookup: CDR1 SGHRS, CDR2 YFSETQ. The CDR3 runs 14 residues. Trimming cost V 0 bases and J 4 bases, with 8 bases left between them. The CDR3 nucleotides are TGCGCCAGCAGCTTGGAAACAGGGAATCAGCCCCAGCATTTT. Translating it yields CASSLETGNQPQHF.

V is TRBV2 and J is TRBJ1-1, with D possibly being TRBD1 (5 bases). Germline lookup yields CDR1 SNHLY and CDR2 FYNNEI. This CDR3 region has 13 residues. With 2 bases removed from V and 4 bases from J, the gap between germline ends came to 8 bases. CDR3 DNA sequence: TGTGCCAGCAGTGAACGCAGGGCCACTGAAGCTTTCTTT. Translating it yields CASSERRATEAFF.

V and J are TRBV18 and TRBJ2-5; 7 nucleotides line up with TRBD2. CDR1 and CDR2 from the germline V gene are KGHSH and LQKENI. CDR3 length: 19 residues. J gave up 1 base and V 2 bases, and 16 bases lay outside the gene matches. CDR3 bases: TGTGCCAGCTCACCATTCCTGGCTAGCGGAAAAGGTAGCCAAGAGACCCAGTACTTC. Its protein is CASSPFLASGKGSQETQYF.

This clone was detected once. This chain's CDR3 is CASSRRSYNEQFF. In nucleotides, the CDR3 is TGTGCCAGCAGCCGGCGGTCCTACAATGAGCAGTTCTTC. The chain links TRBV6-5 to TRBJ2-1; D not certain. Germline CDR1 MNHEY, CDR2 SVGAGI. The V end was cut by 6 bases, the J end by 1 base, with 7 bases between. The CDR3 is 13 residues long.

The rearrangement uses TRBV11-3 and TRBJ2-1; D is perhaps TRBD1 (6 bases). The CDR3 contains 13 residues. Germline CDR1 is SGHNT and CDR2 is YENEEA. V lost 4 bases to trimming and J lost 4 bases, with 8 bases between them. DNA for the CDR3: TGTGCCAGCAGCTCGGACAGTTACAATGAGCAGTTCTTC. This sequence encodes CASSSDSYNEQFF.

The CDR3 DNA follows: TGTGCCAGCAGCTTTTACAGGAACACTGAAGCTTTCTTT. It specifies CASSFYRNTEAFF. V is TRBV3-1 (or the pseudogene TRBV3-2) and J is TRBJ1-1; D is uncertain. CDR1 is LGHDT and CDR2 is YNNKEL in the germline V gene (reference sequence). Trimming left V 5 bases short and J 1 base short, with 8 bases between. This CDR3 has 13 amino acids.

The chain uses TRBV5-5 and TRBJ1-6; D is ambiguous. This CDR3 region has 18 residues. CDR1 and CDR2 from the germline V gene are SGHKS and YYEKEE (reference sequence). The germline V and J ends were trimmed by 0 bases and 7 bases, with 20 bases remaining between them. The CDR3 DNA reads TGTGCCAGCAGCTTGGTATTCACAGTTCGTCAAGGAAATTCACCCCTCCACTTT. Protein product: CASSLVFTVRQGNSPLHF.

The V and J genes are TRBV19 and TRBJ2-1, with 8 bases identical to TRBD2. V was clipped by 3 bases and J by 1 base; unmatched bases: 5. The CDR3 consists of 16 residues. Germline CDR1 is LNHDA and CDR2 is SQIVND (reference sequence). In DNA form, the CDR3 reads TGTGCCAGTAGTATGGGCGGGGGGCGATCCTACAATGAGCAGTTCTTC. It is translated as CASSMGGGRSYNEQFF.

V usage is TRBV25-1 and J usage is TRBJ1-1, with D possibly being TRBD1 (5 bases). Between the trimmed V and J ends, which lost 6 bases and 2 bases, there was a span of 10 bases. The germline V gene has CDR1 MGHDK and CDR2 SYGVNS. The CDR3 is 13 amino acids. CDR3 sequence reads: CASSVDINTEAFF. In DNA, the CDR3 is TGTGCCAGCAGCGTGGACATAAACACTGAAGCTTTCTTT.

The V gene is TRBV18, the J gene TRBJ1-1; D remains unclear. This CDR3 comprises 16 residues. Germline values: CDR1 KGHSH, CDR2 LQKENI. V was cut by 2 bases and J by 1 base, with 14 bases left in between. The CDR3 reads CASSPSRAGGNTEAFF. The CDR3 nucleotides are TGTGCCAGCTCACCATCCCGGGCGGGAGGGAACACTGAAGCTTTCTTT.

With respect to this clone: Other DNA sequences in the sample encode the same CDR3. The V and J genes are TRBV5-1 and TRBJ2-1; 7 nucleotides align to TRBD1. From germline, CDR1 is SGHRS and CDR2 YFSETQ. The CDR3 sequence is 15 residues long. V was pared by 0 bases and J by 5 bases, with 5 bases of the junction left unmatched. CDR3 sequence: CASSLGQGPHNEQFF. As DNA, the CDR3 is TGCGCCAGCAGCTTGGGACAGGGACCCCACAATGAGCAGTTCTTC.

This chain uses TRBV19 with TRBJ1-5; no reliable D call. Trimming shortened V by 3 bases and J by 2 bases, and 14 bases separated the two germline ends. CDR1 is LNHDA and CDR2 is SQIVND in the germline V gene (reference sequence). There are 16 residues in the CDR3. The CDR3 DNA reads TGTGCCAGTAGTATCGCGGGCCCCGGAGGCAATCAGCCCCAGCATTTT. Its translation: CASSIAGPGGNQPQHF.

V is TRBV5-1 and J is TRBJ1-4; tentative D call: TRBD1 (5 bases). The length of the CDR3 is 15 residues. Trimming stripped 0 bases from V and 8 bases from J, with 14 bases between. Germline loops: CDR1 SGHRS, CDR2 YFSETQ. The CDR3 coding sequence is TGCGCCAGCAGCTTGGGGGTCAGGGTTGGGGAAAAACTGTTTTTT. It encodes CASSLGVRVGEKLFF.

The rearrangement links TRBV27 to TRBJ1-2, with 11 bases aligning to TRBD1. Germline CDR1 reads MNHEY; CDR2 reads SMNVEV (reference sequence). Trimming at V came to 5 bases and at J to 2 bases, leaving 4 bases not matched to a gene. This CDR3 is built from 15 residues. The CDR3: CASSHGQGANYGYTF. The CDR3 bases are TGTGCCAGCAGTCACGGACAGGGGGCGAACTATGGCTACACCTTC.

The chain joins TRBV5-1 to TRBJ2-1, with 7 bases matching TRBD2. This CDR3 has 12 residues. The ends lost 4 bases at V and 12 bases at J; junction bases unmatched: 7. Germline V gene lookup returns CDR1 SGHRS and CDR2 YFSETQ. CDR3 sequence reads: CASSPGTTPQFF. The CDR3 bases are TGCGCCAGCAGCCCCGGGACTACTCCGCAGTTCTTC.